This T cell receptor beta chain was documented in a study of PD-1 blockade in classical Hodgkin lymphoma. TCRdb's copy holds only in-frame clones and misses some; the assay was immunoSEQ multiplex PCR. The data hold about 110,000 clones, with 80% to 90% observed a single time. Brentuximab vedotin exposure varied among the patients, all of whom had relapsed after autologous stem cell transplantation. The sequenced sample was peripheral blood mononuclear cells (PBMCs), obtained before the second cycle of nivolumab. The clonotype comes from a human donor with classical Hodgkin lymphoma.

The CDR3 is CAWDQGGPRTDTQYF. In nucleotides, the CDR3 is TGTGCCTGGGACCAGGGGGGACCTCGCACAGATACGCAGTATTTT. The chain links TRBV30 to TRBJ2-3, with D possibly TRBD1 on 7 matching bases. CDR1 GTSNPN and CDR2 SVGIG come from the germline V gene (reference sequence). The CDR3 covers 15 residues. V lost 5 bases to trimming and J lost 1 base, with 16 bases between them.